Listed below are T cell receptor beta chains from one sample, sequenced in a study of radiation and T cells in renal cell carcinoma. Assay used: immunoSEQ multiplex PCR; TCRdb lists only in-frame clones, some missing. The sample records about 130,000 clones, around 82% being singletons. This sample comprised blood, obtained from a patient whose treatment included radiotherapy and nephrectomy. The receptor source for this set is a man aged 45 to 65 with renal cell carcinoma. CDR3s include the opening cysteine and the closing phenylalanine or tryptophan. The D gene is left open where the match is weak. Some rows have no size entry. The others give once, few or many, or a class for an expanded clone.

cdr3_nt: TGTGCCTGGAGTCGCTATACAGTTAACTATGGCTACACCTTC
cdr3_aa: CAWSRYTVNYGYTF
v_call: TRBV30
j_call: TRBJ1-2
clone_size: -
d_call: -

cdr3_nt: TGTGCCAGCAGCGTAGTAGGGGGGACTGGAAACACCATATATTTT
cdr3_aa: CASSVVGGTGNTIYF
v_call: TRBV9
j_call: TRBJ1-3
clone_size: -
d_call: -

cdr3_nt: TGCGCCAGCAGCCGAACAGAGGCTACGAACACTGAAGCTTTCTTT
cdr3_aa: CASSRTEATNTEAFF
v_call: TRBV4-1
j_call: TRBJ1-1
clone_size: -
d_call: -

cdr3_nt: TGTGCCAGCAGCCAAGAGGGACGGTTCAGTGATTTC
cdr3_aa: CASSQEGRFSDF
v_call: TRBV14
j_call: TRBJ1-2
clone_size: -
d_call: -

cdr3_nt: TGTGCCAGCTCACCCCTGGGGGGCGGTAAATATCAGCCCCAGCATTTT
cdr3_aa: CASSPLGGGKYQPQHF
v_call: TRBV18
j_call: TRBJ1-5
clone_size: -
d_call: -

cdr3_nt: TGTGCCAGCTCACCCGCCGGGGAGACCCAGTACTTC
cdr3_aa: CASSPAGETQYF
v_call: TRBV18
j_call: TRBJ2-5
clone_size: -
d_call: -

cdr3_nt: TGTGCCAGCAGTACCAGCCTCGGCGGCGACGAGCAGTACTTC
cdr3_aa: CASSTSLGGDEQYF
v_call: TRBV6-6
j_call: TRBJ2-7
clone_size: -
d_call: -

cdr3_nt: TGCGCCAGCAGTCAACTAAAGAACACCGGGGAGCTGTTTTTT
cdr3_aa: CASSQLKNTGELFF
v_call: TRBV23-1
j_call: TRBJ2-2
clone_size: -
d_call: -

cdr3_nt: TGTGCCAGCAGCTTGGGTAGGGTTGAAAAACTGTTTTTT
cdr3_aa: CASSLGRVEKLFF
v_call: TRBV7-9
j_call: TRBJ1-4
clone_size: -
d_call: -

cdr3_nt: TGTGCCAGCTCACCATTAGGGACAACTAATGAAAAACTGTTTTTT
cdr3_aa: CASSPLGTTNEKLFF
v_call: TRBV18
j_call: TRBJ1-4
clone_size: once
d_call: -

cdr3_nt: TGTGCCAGCAGTCCGGGACAGGGGATGAGCTCCTACGAGCAGTACTTC
cdr3_aa: CASSPGQGMSSYEQYF
v_call: TRBV27
j_call: TRBJ2-7
clone_size: -
d_call: TRBD1

cdr3_nt: TGTGCCAGCAGCAGACTAGCGGCAGGTTTTTACAATGAGCAGTTCTTC
cdr3_aa: CASSRLAAGFYNEQFF
v_call: TRBV5-4
j_call: TRBJ2-1
clone_size: -
d_call: TRBD2

cdr3_nt: TGTGCCAGCAGCCAAGCGAACACCGGGGAGCTGTTTTTT
cdr3_aa: CASSQANTGELFF
v_call: TRBV14
j_call: TRBJ2-2
clone_size: -
d_call: -

cdr3_nt: TGTGCCAGCAGTTACGAGAGAGGTCAGCCCCAGCATTTT
cdr3_aa: CASSYERGQPQHF
v_call: TRBV27
j_call: TRBJ1-5
clone_size: -
d_call: -